This section outlines one T cell receptor beta chain sequence together with its context. Its antigen is not known. Generated by immunoSEQ multiplex PCR, the TCRdb table keeps only in-frame clones and is missing some. Of about 86,000 clones in the sample, roughly nine tenths were seen once. This entry is derived from a study of T cell responses to AZD1222 COVID-19 vaccine. The length of the CDR3 is 19 residues. Germline assignment: CDR1 KGHSH and CDR2 LQKENI. V was pared by 3 bases and J by 4 bases, with 12 bases of the junction left unmatched. Notes on the study in general: Among the donors, most were white British and more were female, and clonal diversity was possibly underestimated.

The V and J genes are TRBV18 and TRBJ2-1; the match to TRBD2 covers 13 bases. This sequence originates from an adult in good health. This sample comprised peripheral blood, obtained on day 0 of AZD1222 vaccination. The CDR3 spells CASSPGLAGLISAYNEQFF. The CDR3 DNA follows: TGTGCCAGCTCACCGGGACTAGCGGGACTAATATCTGCGTACAATGAGCAGTTCTTC. Full variable domain (rest looked up from reference TRBV18 and TRBJ2-1): NAGVMQNPRHLVRRRGQEARLRCSPMKGHSHVYWYRQLPEEGLKFMVYLQKENIIDESGMPKERFSAEFPKEGPSILRIQQVVRGDSAAYFCASSPGLAGLISAYNEQFFGPGTRLTVL.